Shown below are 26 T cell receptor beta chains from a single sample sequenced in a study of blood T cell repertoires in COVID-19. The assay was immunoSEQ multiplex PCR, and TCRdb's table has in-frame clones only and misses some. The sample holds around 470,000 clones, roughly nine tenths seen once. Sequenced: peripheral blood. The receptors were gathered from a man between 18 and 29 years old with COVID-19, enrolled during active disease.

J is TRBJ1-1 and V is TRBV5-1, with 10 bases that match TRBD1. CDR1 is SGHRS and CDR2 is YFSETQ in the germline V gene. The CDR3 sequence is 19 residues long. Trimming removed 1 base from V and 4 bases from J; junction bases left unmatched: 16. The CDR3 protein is CASSLISRRTGGSSTEAFF. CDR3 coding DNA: TGCGCCAGCAGCTTGATCAGCCGTAGGACAGGGGGGTCGAGCACTGAAGCTTTCTTT.

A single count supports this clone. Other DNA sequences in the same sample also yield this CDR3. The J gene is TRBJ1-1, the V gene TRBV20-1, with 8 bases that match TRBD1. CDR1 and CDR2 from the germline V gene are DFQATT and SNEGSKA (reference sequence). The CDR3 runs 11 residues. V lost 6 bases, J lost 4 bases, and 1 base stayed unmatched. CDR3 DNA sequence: TGCAGTGCCACAGGGGGCACTGAAGCTTTCTTT. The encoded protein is CSATGGTEAFF.

The CDR3, as DNA: TGCGCCAGCAGCAACGGACTAGCGGGGAGAGGAGATACGCAGTATTTT. Translation gives CASSNGLAGRGDTQYF. The genes are TRBV5-1 and TRBJ2-3, with 12 bases lining up with TRBD2. The CDR3 is 16 amino acids. After removal of 4 bases from V and 5 bases from J, the junction contained 8 bases not matched to a gene. Germline CDR1 SGHRS, CDR2 YFSETQ.

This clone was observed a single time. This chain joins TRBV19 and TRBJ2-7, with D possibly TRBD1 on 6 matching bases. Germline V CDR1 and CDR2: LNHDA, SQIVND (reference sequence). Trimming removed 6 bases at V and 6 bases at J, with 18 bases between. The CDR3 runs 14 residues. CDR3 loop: CASSLRGSNFEQYF. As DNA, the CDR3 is TGTGCCAGTAGCTTGAGGGGGTCTAATTTCGAGCAGTACTTC.

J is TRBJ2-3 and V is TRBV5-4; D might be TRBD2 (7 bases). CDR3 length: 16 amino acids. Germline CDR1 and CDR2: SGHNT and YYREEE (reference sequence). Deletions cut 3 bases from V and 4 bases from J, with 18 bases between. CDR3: CASSSHTTGRADTQYF. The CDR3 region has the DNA TGTGCCAGCAGCTCCCACACTACAGGGAGGGCAGATACGCAGTATTTT.

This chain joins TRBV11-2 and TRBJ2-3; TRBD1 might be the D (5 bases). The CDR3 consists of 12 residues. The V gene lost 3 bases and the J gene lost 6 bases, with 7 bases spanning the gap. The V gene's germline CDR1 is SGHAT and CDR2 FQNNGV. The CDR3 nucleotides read TGTGCCAGCAGCTTTCAGGGCGATACGCAGTATTTT. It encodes CASSFQGDTQYF.

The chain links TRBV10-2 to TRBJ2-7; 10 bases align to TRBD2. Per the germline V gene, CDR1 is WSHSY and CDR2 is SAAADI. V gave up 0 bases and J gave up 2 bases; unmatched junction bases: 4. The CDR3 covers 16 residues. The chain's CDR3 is CASSESWTSGTYEQYF. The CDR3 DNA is TGCGCCAGCAGTGAGTCATGGACTAGCGGAACCTACGAGCAGTACTTC.

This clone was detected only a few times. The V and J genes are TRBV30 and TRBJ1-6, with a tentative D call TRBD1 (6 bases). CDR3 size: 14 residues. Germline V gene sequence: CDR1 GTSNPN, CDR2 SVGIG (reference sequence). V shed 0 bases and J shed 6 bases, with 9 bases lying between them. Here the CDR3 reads CAWSVQGFNSPLHF. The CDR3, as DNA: TGTGCCTGGAGTGTACAGGGATTTAATTCACCCCTCCACTTT.

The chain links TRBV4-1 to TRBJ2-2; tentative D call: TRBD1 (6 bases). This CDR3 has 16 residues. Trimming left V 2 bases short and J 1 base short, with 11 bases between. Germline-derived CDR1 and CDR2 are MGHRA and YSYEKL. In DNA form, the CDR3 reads TGCGCCAGCAGCCAACTTCCGGGACAGAACACCGGGGAGCTGTTTTTT. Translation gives CASSQLPGQNTGELFF.

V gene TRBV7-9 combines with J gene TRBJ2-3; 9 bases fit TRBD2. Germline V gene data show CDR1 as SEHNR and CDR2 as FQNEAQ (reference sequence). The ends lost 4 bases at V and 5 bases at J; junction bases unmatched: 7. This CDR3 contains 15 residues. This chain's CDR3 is CASSSASGEIDTQYF. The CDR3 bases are TGTGCCAGCAGCTCAGCTAGCGGGGAAATAGATACGCAGTATTTT.

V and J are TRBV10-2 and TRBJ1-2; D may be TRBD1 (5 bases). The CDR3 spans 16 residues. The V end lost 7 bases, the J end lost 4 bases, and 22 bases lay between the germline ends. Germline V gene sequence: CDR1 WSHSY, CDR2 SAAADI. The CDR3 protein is CASTMSIMGQGYGYTF. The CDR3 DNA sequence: TGCGCCAGCACCATGAGTATAATGGGGCAGGGCTATGGCTACACCTTC.

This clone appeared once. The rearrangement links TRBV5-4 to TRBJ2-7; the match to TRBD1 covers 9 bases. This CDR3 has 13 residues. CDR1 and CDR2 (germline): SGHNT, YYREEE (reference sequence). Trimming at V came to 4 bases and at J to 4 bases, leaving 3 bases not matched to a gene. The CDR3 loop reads CASSLGTGYEQYF. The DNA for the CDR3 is TGTGCCAGCAGCCTCGGGACAGGGTACGAGCAGTACTTC.

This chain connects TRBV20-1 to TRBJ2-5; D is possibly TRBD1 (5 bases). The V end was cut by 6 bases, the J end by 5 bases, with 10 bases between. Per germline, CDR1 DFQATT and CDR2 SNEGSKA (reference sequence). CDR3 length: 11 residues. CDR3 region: CSAKHRETQYF. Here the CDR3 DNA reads TGCAGTGCGAAACACAGGGAGACCCAGTACTTC.

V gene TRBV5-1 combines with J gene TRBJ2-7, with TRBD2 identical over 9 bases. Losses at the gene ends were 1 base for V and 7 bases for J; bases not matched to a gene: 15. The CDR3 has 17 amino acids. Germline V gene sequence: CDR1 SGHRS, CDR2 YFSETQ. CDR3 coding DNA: TGCGCCAGCAGCTTGTTCGCGGCGTCTAGCGGGATGGGTGAGCAGTACTTC. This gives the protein CASSLFAASSGMGEQYF.

DNA for the CDR3: TGCGCCAGCAGCAGGTTAACAGCCCTCTATGGCTACACCTTC. It is translated as CASSRLTALYGYTF. The gene calls are TRBV5-1 and TRBJ1-2; D is unclear. The CDR3 has 14 residues. V shed 4 bases and J shed 4 bases, with 14 bases lying between them. The germline gives CDR1 SGHRS, CDR2 YFSETQ.

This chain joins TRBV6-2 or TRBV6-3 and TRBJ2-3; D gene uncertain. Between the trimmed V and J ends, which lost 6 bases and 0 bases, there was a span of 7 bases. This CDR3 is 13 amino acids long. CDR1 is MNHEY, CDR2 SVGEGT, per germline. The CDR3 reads CASSQTSTDTQYF. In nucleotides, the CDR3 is TGTGCCAGCAGCCAGACTAGCACAGATACGCAGTATTTT.

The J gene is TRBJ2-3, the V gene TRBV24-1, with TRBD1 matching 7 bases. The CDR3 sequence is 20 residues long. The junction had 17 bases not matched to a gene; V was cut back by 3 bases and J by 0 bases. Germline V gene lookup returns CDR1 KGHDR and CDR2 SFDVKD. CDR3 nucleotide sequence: TGTGCCACCAGTGATCGGACGACAGGGCCGGAACAGAGTAGCACAGATACGCAGTATTTT. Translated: CATSDRTTGPEQSSTDTQYF.

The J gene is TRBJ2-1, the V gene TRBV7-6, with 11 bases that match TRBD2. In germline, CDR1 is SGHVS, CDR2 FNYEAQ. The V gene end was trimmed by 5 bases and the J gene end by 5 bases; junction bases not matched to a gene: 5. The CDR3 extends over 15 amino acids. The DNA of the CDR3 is TGTGCCAGCAGCCTAGTGGGACTAGCGGACAATGAGCAGTTCTTC. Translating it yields CASSLVGLADNEQFF.

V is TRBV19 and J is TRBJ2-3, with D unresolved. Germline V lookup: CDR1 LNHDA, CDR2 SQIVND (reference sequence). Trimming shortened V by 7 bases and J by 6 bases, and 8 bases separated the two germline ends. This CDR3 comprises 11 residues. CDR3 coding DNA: TGTGCCAGTACCCTGGCCGATACGCAGTATTTT. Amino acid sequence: CASTLADTQYF.

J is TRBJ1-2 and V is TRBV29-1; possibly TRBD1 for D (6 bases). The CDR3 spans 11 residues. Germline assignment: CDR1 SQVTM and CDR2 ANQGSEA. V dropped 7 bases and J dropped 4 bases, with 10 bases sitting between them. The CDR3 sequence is CSGADSYGYTF. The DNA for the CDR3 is TGCAGCGGCGCGGACAGCTATGGCTACACCTTC.

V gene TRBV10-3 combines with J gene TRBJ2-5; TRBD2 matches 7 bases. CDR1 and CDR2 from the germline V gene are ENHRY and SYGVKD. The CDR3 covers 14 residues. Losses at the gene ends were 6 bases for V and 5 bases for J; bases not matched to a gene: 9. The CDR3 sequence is CAIRAGIRHETQYF. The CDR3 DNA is TGTGCCATCAGAGCGGGGATCCGCCACGAGACCCAGTACTTC.

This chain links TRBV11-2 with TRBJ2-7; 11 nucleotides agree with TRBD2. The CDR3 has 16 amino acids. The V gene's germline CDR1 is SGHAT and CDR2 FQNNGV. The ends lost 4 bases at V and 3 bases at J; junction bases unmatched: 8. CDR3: CASSYAGTSGYYEQYF. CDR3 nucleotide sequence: TGTGCCAGCAGCTACGCAGGGACTAGCGGCTACTACGAGCAGTACTTC.

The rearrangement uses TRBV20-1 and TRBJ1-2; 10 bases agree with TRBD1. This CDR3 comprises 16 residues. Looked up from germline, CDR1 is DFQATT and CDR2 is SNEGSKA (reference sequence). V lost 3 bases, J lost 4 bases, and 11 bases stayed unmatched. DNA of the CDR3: TGCAGTGCTAGTGCCGGTTGGGGGACAGGGGTCTATGGCTACACCTTC. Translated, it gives CSASAGWGTGVYGYTF.

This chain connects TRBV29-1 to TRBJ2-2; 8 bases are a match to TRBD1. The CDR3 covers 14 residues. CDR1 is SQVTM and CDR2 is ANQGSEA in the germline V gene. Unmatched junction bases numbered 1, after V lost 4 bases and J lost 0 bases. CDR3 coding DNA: TGCAGCGTTGCAGGGGGCCCGAACACCGGGGAGCTGTTTTTT. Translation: CSVAGGPNTGELFF.

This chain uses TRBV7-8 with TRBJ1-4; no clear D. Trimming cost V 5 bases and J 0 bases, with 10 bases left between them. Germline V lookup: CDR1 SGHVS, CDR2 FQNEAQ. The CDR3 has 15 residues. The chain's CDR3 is CASSQQPTTNEKLFF. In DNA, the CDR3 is TGTGCCAGCAGCCAGCAACCGACAACTAATGAAAAACTGTTTTTT. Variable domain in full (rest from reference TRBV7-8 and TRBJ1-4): GAGVSQSPRYKVAKRGQDVALRCDPISGHVSLFWYQQALGQGPEFLTYFQNEAQLDKSGLPSDRFFAERPEGSVSTLKIQRTQQEDSAVYLCASSQQPTTNEKLFFGSGTQLSVL.

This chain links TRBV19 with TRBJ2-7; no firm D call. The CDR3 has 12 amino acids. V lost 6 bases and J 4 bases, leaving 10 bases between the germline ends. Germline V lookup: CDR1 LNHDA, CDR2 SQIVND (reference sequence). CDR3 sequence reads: CASSAPSYEQYF. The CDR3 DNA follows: TGTGCCAGTAGCGCGCCTTCGTACGAGCAGTACTTC.